The T cell receptor (beta chain) described here comes from a study of T cell responses to AZD1222 COVID-19 vaccine. Study results and caveats: Most donors were white British, females outnumbered males, and clonal diversity was possibly underestimated.

Using immunoSEQ multiplex PCR, the repertoire was profiled, and TCRdb retains in-frame clones only, with some absent. The sample has approximately 80,000 clones, 80% to 90% seen once. V was clipped by 0 bases and J by 5 bases; unmatched bases: 3. The CDR3 totals 14 residues. The germline gives CDR1 GTSNPN, CDR2 SVGIG (reference sequence). This clone has a single count. The target antigen is unknown. V gene TRBV30 combines with J gene TRBJ1-5, with 8 bases lining up with TRBD1. Sequencing used peripheral blood, obtained on day 0 of AZD1222 vaccination. The clonotype was recovered from an adult in good health. The CDR3 coding sequence is TGTGCCTGGAGTGTGGGACAGGCTTATCAGCCCCAGCATTTT. It is translated as CAWSVGQAYQPQHF.